A single sample is the source of the 15 T cell receptor beta chains below, sequenced in a study of blood T cell repertoires in COVID-19. Assay: immunoSEQ multiplex PCR; the TCRdb copy retains only in-frame clones and omits some. This table holds some 150,000 clones, 82% found once. Sequenced sample: peripheral blood. The receptors shown here come from a woman of 80 years or more with acute or convalescent COVID-19.

The V call is TRBV7-3, the J call TRBJ2-1; 8 positions match TRBD1. Looked up from germline, CDR1 is SGHTA and CDR2 is FQGTGA. The CDR3 has 17 amino acids. Losses at the gene ends were 5 bases for V and 2 bases for J; bases not matched to a gene: 11. This chain's CDR3 is CASSAPSGTGTYNEQFF. CDR3 sequence (DNA): TGTGCCAGCAGCGCGCCCTCCGGGACAGGCACCTACAATGAGCAGTTCTTC.

The chain uses TRBV6-1 and TRBJ1-2; 7 bases line up with TRBD1. Looked up from germline, CDR1 is MNHNS and CDR2 is SASEGT. V lost 1 base, J lost 2 bases, and 4 bases stayed unmatched. The CDR3 consists of 15 residues. The CDR3 reads CASSEGAGGNYGYTF. The CDR3 DNA is TGTGCCAGCAGTGAAGGGGCAGGGGGGAACTATGGCTACACCTTC.

The rearrangement uses TRBV5-1 and TRBJ2-1, with a tentative D call TRBD2 (6 bases). V lost 0 bases and J 5 bases, leaving 9 bases between the germline ends. Germline assignment: CDR1 SGHRS and CDR2 YFSETQ. This CDR3 contains 14 residues. The CDR3 loop is CASSLGDWDNEQFF. The CDR3 DNA sequence: TGCGCCAGCAGCTTGGGGGACTGGGACAATGAGCAGTTCTTC. The full variable domain, in which reference TRBV5-1 and TRBJ2-1 provide the parts outside the CDR3, is KAGVTQTPRYLIKTRGQQVTLSCSPISGHRSVSWYQQTPGQGLQFLFEYFSETQRNKGNFPGRFSGRQFSNSRSEMNVSTLELGDSALYLCASSLGDWDNEQFFGPGTRLTVL.

The chain combines TRBV28 with TRBJ2-2; D ambiguous. This CDR3 has 12 amino acids. Germline CDR1 and CDR2: MDHEN and SYDVKM. The germline V and J ends were trimmed by 8 bases and 2 bases, with 6 bases remaining between them. CDR3 protein: CASPGNTGELFF. The DNA for the CDR3 is TGTGCCAGCCCGGGTAACACCGGGGAGCTGTTTTTT.

V usage is TRBV28 and J usage is TRBJ1-2; D possibly corresponds to TRBD1 (5 bases). The germline V gene has CDR1 MDHEN and CDR2 SYDVKM. The CDR3 sequence is 15 residues long. The V end lost 4 bases, the J end lost 8 bases, and 20 bases lay between the germline ends. The CDR3: CASSWNEGLFRGYTF. CDR3 nucleotides: TGTGCCAGCAGTTGGAATGAGGGACTCTTTCGAGGCTACACCTTC.

This clone appeared a few times. This rearrangement joins TRBV25-1 to TRBJ1-5; D possibly corresponds to TRBD1 (5 bases). Germline loops: CDR1 MGHDK, CDR2 SYGVNS. The V end was cut by 3 bases, the J end by 3 bases, with 12 bases between. CDR3 size: 15 residues. The CDR3 DNA reads as TGTGCCAGCAGTGACACGGGGGTGACCAATCAGCCCCAGCATTTT. Translated: CASSDTGVTNQPQHF. The complete variable domain, with remaining parts taken from reference TRBV25-1 and TRBJ1-5, reads EADIYQTPRYLVIGTGKKITLECSQTMGHDKMYWYQQDPGMELHLIHYSYGVNSTEKGDLSSESTVSRIRTEHFPLTLESARPSHTSQYLCASSDTGVTNQPQHFGDGTRLSIL.

This chain uses TRBV5-1 with TRBJ1-6, with D unclear. Trimming stripped 2 bases from V and 9 bases from J, with 9 bases between. Germline CDR1 reads SGHRS; CDR2 reads YFSETQ. The CDR3 loop spans 13 amino acids. CDR3 region: CASSLVESSPLHF. CDR3 DNA sequence: TGCGCCAGCAGCTTAGTTGAGAGTTCACCCCTCCACTTT.

V gene TRBV25-1 combines with J gene TRBJ2-5, with D perhaps matching TRBD1 (5 bases). Trimming shortened V by 1 base and J by 4 bases, and 13 bases separated the two germline ends. The CDR3 covers 15 residues. CDR1 is MGHDK and CDR2 is SYGVNS in the germline V gene. The CDR3 is CASSEFFRGGETQYF. CDR3 in DNA: TGTGCCAGCAGTGAATTTTTTAGGGGTGGAGAGACCCAGTACTTC.

The CDR3 sequence is CASRSGGPSTDTQYF. In nucleotides, the CDR3 is TGTGCCAGCAGATCGGGAGGGCCTAGCACAGATACGCAGTATTTT. The chain couples TRBV27 to TRBJ2-3; 8 bases are a match to TRBD2. Germline-derived CDR1 and CDR2 are MNHEY and SMNVEV (reference sequence). The J segment lost 0 bases and the V segment lost 6 bases, leaving 5 bases of the junction unmatched. The CDR3 loop spans 15 amino acids.

The genes are TRBV3-1 (or the pseudogene TRBV3-2) and TRBJ1-6, with D hard to call. Between the trimmed V and J ends, which lost 1 base and 8 bases, there was a span of 6 bases. Germline V lookup: CDR1 LGHDT, CDR2 YNNKEL (reference sequence). The length of the CDR3 is 13 residues. CDR3 protein: CASSQVRDSPLHF. The CDR3 DNA reads TGTGCCAGCAGCCAAGTTCGGGATTCACCCCTCCACTTT.

The chain joins TRBV7-2 to TRBJ2-2; maybe TRBD2 (6 bases). Germline V lookup: CDR1 SGHTA, CDR2 FQGNSA. This CDR3 spans 16 amino acids. Trimming removed 2 bases at V and 5 bases at J, with 15 bases between. The CDR3 here is CASSLLSGRNTGELFF. The DNA of the CDR3 is TGTGCCAGCAGCTTATTATCCGGGAGAAATACCGGGGAGCTGTTTTTT.

The V and J genes are TRBV5-5 and TRBJ1-1; maybe TRBD1 (6 bases). Trimming cost V 2 bases and J 3 bases, with 17 bases left between them. There are 16 residues in the CDR3. Germline-derived CDR1 and CDR2 are SGHKS and YYEKEE (reference sequence). Here the CDR3 reads CASSLVTGEGDTEAFF. CDR3 sequence (DNA): TGTGCCAGCAGCTTAGTTACCGGCGAGGGGGACACTGAAGCTTTCTTT.

This chain links TRBV11-2 with TRBJ2-2; a possible D gene is TRBD1 (6 bases). The CDR3 is made up of 16 amino acids. Germline CDR1 reads SGHAT; CDR2 reads FQNNGV. With 5 bases removed from V and 6 bases from J, the gap between germline ends came to 19 bases. The CDR3 region is CASSRHSFRGAGELFF. The CDR3 DNA reads TGTGCCAGCAGCCGACATTCATTCAGGGGTGCCGGGGAGCTGTTTTTT.

V gene TRBV7-8 combines with J gene TRBJ2-7; 14 bases are shared with TRBD2. The CDR3 consists of 15 residues. With V trimmed by 4 bases and J by 4 bases, 3 bases remained unmatched. The germline V gene encodes CDR1 SGHVS and CDR2 FQNEAQ. The CDR3 loop is CASSWTSGRKYEQYF. The CDR3 DNA follows: TGTGCCAGCAGCTGGACTAGCGGGAGGAAGTACGAGCAGTACTTC.

V gene TRBV4-1 combines with J gene TRBJ2-1, with 7 bases lining up with TRBD1. This CDR3 is 14 amino acids long. Losses at the gene ends were 2 bases for V and 4 bases for J; bases not matched to a gene: 2. The V gene's germline CDR1 is MGHRA and CDR2 YSYEKL. The CDR3 reads CASSQTGEYNEQFF. The CDR3, as DNA: TGCGCCAGCAGCCAAACAGGGGAGTACAATGAGCAGTTCTTC.